The 14 T cell receptor beta chains below were found in one sample sequenced in a study of patients and donors after allogeneic stem cell transplantation. One entry per CDR3 protein, called by TCRdb with MiXCR from the RT-PCR reads. The sample lists some 880,000 distinct CDR3 sequences, more than 15% occurring once. The sample comprised blood, either unsorted or a sorted T cell fraction (not recorded which). The receptor set was obtained from a human donor who was either an allogeneic HSCT recipient or a stem cell or donor lymphocyte infusion donor (not recorded which). It is not recorded whose cells these are; they may come from a transplant donor.

The V and J genes are TRBV3-1 and TRBJ2-7; D is unresolved. CDR3 length: 14 amino acids. The V gene lost 0 bases and the J gene lost 4 bases, with 10 bases spanning the gap. Germline loops: CDR1 LGHDT, CDR2 YNNKEL (reference sequence). This CDR3 reads CASSQDGSYYEQYF. Written as DNA, the CDR3 is TGTGCCAGCAGCCAAGATGGATCATATTACGAGCAGTACTTC.

The chain is built from TRBV4-2 and TRBJ2-7; 12 bases map to TRBD2. V lost 1 base and J lost 4; bases outside the gene matches: 5. CDR1 is LGHNA and CDR2 is YNFKEQ in the germline V gene. CDR3 length equals 16 residues. CDR3 amino acids: CASSQGLAGVVYEQYF. DNA for the CDR3: TGTGCCAGCAGCCAAGGACTAGCGGGAGTGGTTTACGAGCAGTACTTC.

This clonotype was seen only a few times. The chain links TRBV4-3 to TRBJ2-3; unclear D gene. The CDR3 is 15 amino acids. Germline V gene sequence: CDR1 LGHNA, CDR2 YSLEER. The V and J ends lost 0 bases and 1 base respectively, with 8 bases between them. This CDR3 is CASSQESTGTDTQYF. As DNA, the CDR3 is TGCGCCAGCAGCCAAGAATCGACTGGCACAGATACGCAGTATTTT.

This clonotype showed up just a few times. The chain uses TRBV29-1 and TRBJ1-2; D perhaps matches TRBD1 (6 bases). There are 13 residues in the CDR3. V lost 6 bases and J 8 bases, leaving 19 bases between the germline ends. Germline assignment: CDR1 SQVTM and CDR2 ANQGSEA. CDR3 protein: CSVKQGILGGYTF. In DNA form, the CDR3 reads TGCAGCGTCAAACAGGGCATCTTGGGGGGCTACACCTTC.

The table lists this clonotype with many counts. The chain couples TRBV2 to TRBJ2-7; possible D gene TRBD2, 5 bases. Germline-derived CDR1 and CDR2 are SNHLY and FYNNEI. The germline V and J ends were trimmed by 3 bases and 7 bases, with 7 bases remaining between them. The CDR3 contains 11 residues. DNA for the CDR3: TGTGCCAGCAGTGATCGAGGGGAGCAGTACTTC. It translates to CASSDRGEQYF.

The rearrangement uses TRBV4-1 and TRBJ2-1; no clear D. Germline V gene data show CDR1 as MGHRA and CDR2 as YSYEKL. The V end was cut by 1 base, the J end by 8 bases, with 12 bases between. This CDR3 has 14 residues. CDR3 region: CASSQALQRDEQFF. Here the CDR3 DNA reads TGCGCCAGCAGCCAAGCGCTACAAAGGGATGAGCAGTTCTTC.

This clonotype appeared many times. This sequence joins TRBV5-1 and TRBJ1-4; 9 nucleotides agree with TRBD1. The CDR3 runs 16 residues. V was pared by 2 bases and J by 3 bases, with 5 bases of the junction left unmatched. The germline gives CDR1 SGHRS, CDR2 YFSETQ. The CDR3 coding sequence is TGCGCCAGCAGCTTACAGGGGGCGAGGTCTAATGAAAAACTGTTTTTT. Protein product: CASSLQGARSNEKLFF.

This clonotype was observed a handful of times. The chain is built from TRBV4-3 and TRBJ2-5, with 11 bases aligning to TRBD2. This CDR3 has 16 residues. Germline V lookup: CDR1 LGHNA, CDR2 YSLEER. Trimming removed 4 bases from V and 5 bases from J; junction bases left unmatched: 9. CDR3 sequence: CASSRDLAGGDETQYF. CDR3 DNA sequence: TGCGCCAGCAGCCGGGACCTAGCGGGGGGTGATGAGACCCAGTACTTC.

The chain couples TRBV12-3 or TRBV12-4 to TRBJ2-5; D is undetermined. This CDR3 comprises 15 residues. The V and J ends lost 6 bases and 2 bases respectively, with 16 bases between them. The CDR3 DNA reads TGTGCCAGCAGCCAAAGAGAACACCTTCAAGAGACCCAGTACTTC. It codes for CASSQREHLQETQYF.

V usage is TRBV18 and J usage is TRBJ1-5; no clear D gene. V gave up 8 bases and J gave up 0 bases, with 11 bases separating them. The CDR3 is made up of 14 amino acids. Germline values: CDR1 KGHSH, CDR2 LQKENI. The CDR3 DNA sequence: TGTGCCAGCGAGGCATCCGGTAGCAATCAGCCCCAGCATTTT. Its translation is CASEASGSNQPQHF.

V is TRBV12-3 or TRBV12-4 and J is TRBJ1-1; maybe TRBD1 (5 bases). V shed 2 bases and J shed 4 bases, with 20 bases lying between them. The CDR3 spans 17 residues. The chain's CDR3 is CASSLFMGGDALTEAFF. The CDR3 nucleotides read TGTGCCAGCAGTTTATTTATGGGAGGGGACGCCCTCACTGAAGCTTTCTTT.

The rearrangement uses TRBV5-6 and TRBJ2-2, with TRBD2 matching 8 bases. The CDR3 totals 15 residues. Trimming at V came to 4 bases and at J to 13 bases, leaving 15 bases not matched to a gene. Germline V gene sequence: CDR1 SGHDT, CDR2 YYEEEE. The CDR3 DNA reads TGTGCCAGCAGCCTGTTCTCCTTATTAGCGGGGAGGCTGTTTTTT. Its translation: CASSLFSLLAGRLFF. The variable domain in full, with the rest retrieved from reference TRBV5-6 and TRBJ2-2, is DAGVTQSPTHLIKTRGQQVTLRCSPKSGHDTVSWYQQALGQGPQFIFQYYEEEERQRGNFPDRFSGHQFPNYSSELNVNALLLGDSALYLCASSLFSLLAGRLFFGEGSRLTVL.

CDR3: CAWIRRGKGSYEQYF. In nucleotides, the CDR3 is TGTGCCTGGATCCGCAGGGGGAAAGGATCCTACGAGCAGTACTTC. V gene TRBV30 combines with J gene TRBJ2-7; TRBD1 matches at 7 bases. This CDR3 spans 15 amino acids. Germline CDR1 GTSNPN, CDR2 SVGIG (reference sequence). J lost 1 base, V lost 4 bases, and 10 bases had no gene match.

This chain connects TRBV4-1 to TRBJ2-1; 8 bases line up with TRBD2. The CDR3 is 17 residues long. In germline, CDR1 is MGHRA, CDR2 YSYEKL. J was trimmed by 3 bases and V by 3 bases; bases with no gene match: 10. CDR3 coding DNA: TGCGCCAGCAGCCAGGAATTAGCGGGGCCCCTCTACAATGAGCAGTTCTTC. Its translation: CASSQELAGPLYNEQFF.